The rows below give T cell receptor beta chains drawn from one sample of a study of T cells after yellow fever vaccination. In TCRdb, the 5' RACE reads were re-called with MiXCR into one record per CDR3 protein. This table has approximately 600,000 distinct CDR3 sequences, roughly an eighth appearing once. Sample: PBMCs, taken on the day of the yellow fever booster vaccination. The receptor source for this set is a man aged 25 to 40 who received the YFV17D yellow fever vaccine. The CDR3 runs from the conserved cysteine through the conserved F or W. D genes are given only for firm matches. Only some rows state a clone size, as once, few, many or a class for expanded clones.

clone size: NA
D gene: NA
J gene: TRBJ2-3
V gene: TRBV20-1
CDR3 length: 13
CDR3 protein: CSASINRADTQYF
CDR3 DNA: TGCAGTGCTAGCATTAACAGGGCAGATACGCAGTATTTT

clone size: NA
D gene: NA
J gene: TRBJ1-1
V gene: TRBV5-1
CDR3 length: 16
CDR3 protein: CASRLEAGEGNTEAFF
CDR3 DNA: TGCGCCAGCAGGTTAGAAGCTGGGGAGGGGAACACTGAAGCTTTCTTT

clone size: NA
D gene: NA
J gene: TRBJ1-1
V gene: TRBV14
CDR3 length: 13
CDR3 protein: CASSQGGRPEAFF
CDR3 DNA: TGTGCCAGCAGCCAAGGCGGACGCCCTGAAGCTTTCTTT

clone size: NA
D gene: NA
J gene: TRBJ2-5
V gene: TRBV20-1
CDR3 length: 12
CDR3 protein: CSAPGQTETQYF
CDR3 DNA: TGCAGTGCCCCCGGACAGACAGAGACCCAGTACTTC

clone size: NA
D gene: TRBD2
J gene: TRBJ2-7
V gene: TRBV5-1
CDR3 length: 15
CDR3 protein: CASSLMTSGSDEQYF
CDR3 DNA: TGCGCCAGCAGCCTAATGACTAGCGGGAGCGACGAGCAGTACTTC

clone size: NA
D gene: NA
J gene: TRBJ2-3
V gene: TRBV21-1
CDR3 length: 18
CDR3 protein: CASSPEGGGRKLTDTQYF
CDR3 DNA: TGTGCCAGCAGCCCTGAGGGAGGGGGCCGTAAACTCACAGATACGCAGTATTTT

clone size: few
D gene: NA
J gene: TRBJ2-3
V gene: TRBV12-3/TRBV12-4
CDR3 length: 16
CDR3 protein: CASRPDLDGSTDTQYF
CDR3 DNA: TGTGCCAGCAGACCCGACCTTGACGGGAGCACAGATACGCAGTATTTT

clone size: few
D gene: NA
J gene: TRBJ1-2
V gene: TRBV24-1
CDR3 length: 13
CDR3 protein: CATSDSNNYGYTF
CDR3 DNA: TGTGCCACCAGTGATTCTAACAACTATGGCTACACCTTC

clone size: NA
D gene: TRBD2
J gene: TRBJ2-1
V gene: TRBV3-1
CDR3 length: 11
CDR3 protein: CASGLAGDQFF
CDR3 DNA: TGTGCCAGCGGTCTAGCGGGAGATCAGTTCTTC

clone size: few
D gene: NA
J gene: TRBJ1-3
V gene: TRBV9
CDR3 length: 13
CDR3 protein: CASSVGEGNTIYF
CDR3 DNA: TGTGCCAGCAGCGTCGGGGAGGGAAACACCATATATTTT

clone size: NA
D gene: NA
J gene: TRBJ1-1
V gene: TRBV12-3/TRBV12-4
CDR3 length: 15
CDR3 protein: CASSPPAGGSTEAFF
CDR3 DNA: TGTGCCAGCAGTCCTCCCGCAGGTGGGAGCACTGAAGCTTTCTTT

clone size: few
D gene: NA
J gene: TRBJ1-1
V gene: TRBV19
CDR3 length: 15
CDR3 protein: CASSSAGTRSTEAFF
CDR3 DNA: TGTGCCAGTAGTAGCGCAGGAACGAGATCGACTGAAGCTTTCTTT

clone size: NA
D gene: TRBD1
J gene: TRBJ2-7
V gene: TRBV12-3/TRBV12-4
CDR3 length: 13
CDR3 protein: CASSWTGPHEQYF
CDR3 DNA: TGTGCCAGCAGCTGGACAGGGCCTCACGAGCAGTACTTC

clone size: few
D gene: NA
J gene: TRBJ2-5
V gene: TRBV19
CDR3 length: 12
CDR3 protein: CASGQNQETQYF
CDR3 DNA: TGTGCCAGCGGACAGAATCAAGAGACCCAGTACTTC